This T cell receptor beta chain appears in the sequencing data of a study of blood T cell repertoires in COVID-19. Study information: Samples taken during acute and convalescent COVID-19 were collected in the United States, Italy and Spain. T cells, B-cell-depleted T cells, or PBMCs supplied cDNA or gDNA.

This CDR3 comprises 17 residues. The V segment lost 0 bases and the J segment 3 bases; nucleotides outside the gene matches: 9. Germline-derived CDR1 and CDR2 are SGHNT and YYREEE (reference sequence). Methods used by the authors: Using reference gene primer amplification, nucleated cell counts were estimated. Sequenced by immunoSEQ multiplex PCR; TCRdb stores in-frame clones only, minus some. V and J calls and clone size follow that table, whereas D and trimming were derived from the DNA. The repertoire consists of 100,000 to 150,000 clones, with over 70% occurring once and the leading ten covering 3.8%.

Sequencing was done on a sample of peripheral blood. This TCR derives from a woman between 50 and 59 years old with acute or convalescent COVID-19. V is TRBV5-4 and J is TRBJ1-1, with 9 bases identical to TRBD1. The CDR3 region is CASSLGRDRAVDTEAFF. The CDR3 DNA reads TGTGCCAGCAGCTTGGGCCGGGACAGGGCTGTGGACACTGAAGCTTTCTTT.